Listed below are T cell receptor beta chains from one sample, sequenced in a study of blood T cell repertoires in COVID-19. This table comes from immunoSEQ multiplex PCR, and its TCRdb copy is limited to in-frame clones, with some not included. The profile shows about 240,000 clones, 75% to 90% of them singletons. Sequenced material: peripheral blood. Receptor source: a woman between 55 and 75 years old with active or convalescent COVID-19. Each CDR3 is given with its conserved first and last residue.

J	V	CDR3
TRBJ2-7	TRBV7-3	CASSLIQDFYEQYF
TRBJ2-3	TRBV7-9	CASTRTSGGHTDTQYF
TRBJ1-6	TRBV4-3	CASSQDQAGGHSPLHF
TRBJ1-2	TRBV5-1	CASSLAGDRRNYGYTF
TRBJ1-6	TRBV19	CASSIGGQGWSPLHF
TRBJ2-7	TRBV6-5	CASSYVSGYDEQYF
TRBJ1-5	TRBV29-1	CSVGAGGINQPQHF
TRBJ1-5	TRBV15	CATSRGPGQGAIGNQPQHF
TRBJ2-5	TRBV19	CASTLAGQETQYF
TRBJ2-1	TRBV28	CASSLVQFYNEQFF
TRBJ1-4	TRBV5-4	CASSWTGGDEKLFF
TRBJ1-2	TRBV3-1/TRBV3-2	CASSLQREGVYGYTF
TRBJ2-7	TRBV10-3	CAIRGQEGYEQYF
TRBJ1-2	TRBV4-3	CASSQTGQNYGYTF
TRBJ2-5	TRBV5-6	CASSLPSGGAEKTQYF
TRBJ2-1	TRBV24-1	CATSAQGAGDEQFF
TRBJ2-2	TRBV6-5	CASSRPGLKTGELFF
TRBJ2-2	TRBV5-5	CASSGGQGVRTGELFF